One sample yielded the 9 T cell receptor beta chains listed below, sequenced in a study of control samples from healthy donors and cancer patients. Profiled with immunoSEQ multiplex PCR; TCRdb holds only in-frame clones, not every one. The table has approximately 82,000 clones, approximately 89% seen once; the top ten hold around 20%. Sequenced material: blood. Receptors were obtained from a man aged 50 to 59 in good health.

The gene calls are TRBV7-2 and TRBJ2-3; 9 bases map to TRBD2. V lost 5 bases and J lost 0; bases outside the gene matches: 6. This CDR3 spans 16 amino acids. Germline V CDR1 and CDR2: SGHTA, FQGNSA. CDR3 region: CASSLRGGTSTDTQYF. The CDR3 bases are TGTGCCAGCAGCCTGCGGGGGGGCACTAGCACAGATACGCAGTATTTT.

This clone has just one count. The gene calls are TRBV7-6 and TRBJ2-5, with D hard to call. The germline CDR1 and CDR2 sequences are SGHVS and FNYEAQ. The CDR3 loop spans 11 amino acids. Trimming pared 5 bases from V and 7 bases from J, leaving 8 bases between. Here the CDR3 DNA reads TGTGCCAGCAGCAACGTGGGGACCCAGTACTTC. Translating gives CASSNVGTQYF. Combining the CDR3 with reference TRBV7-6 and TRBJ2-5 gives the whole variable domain GAGVSQSPRYKVTKRGQDVALRCDPISGHVSLYWYRQALGQGPEFLTYFNYEAQQDKSGLPNDRFSAERPEGSISTLTIQRTEQRDSAMYRCASSNVGTQYFGPGTRLLVL.

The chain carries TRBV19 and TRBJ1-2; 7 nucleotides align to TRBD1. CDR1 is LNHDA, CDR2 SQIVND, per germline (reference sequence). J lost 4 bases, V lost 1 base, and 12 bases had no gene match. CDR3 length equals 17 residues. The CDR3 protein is CASSIARTGGGSYGYTF. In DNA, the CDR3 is TGTGCCAGTAGTATAGCTCGGACAGGCGGCGGTAGCTATGGCTACACCTTC. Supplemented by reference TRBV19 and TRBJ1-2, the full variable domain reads DGGITQSPKYLFRKEGQNVTLSCEQNLNHDAMYWYRQDPGQGLRLIYYSQIVNDFQKGDIAEGYSVSREKKESFPLTVTSAQKNPTAFYLCASSIARTGGGSYGYTFGSGTRLTVV.

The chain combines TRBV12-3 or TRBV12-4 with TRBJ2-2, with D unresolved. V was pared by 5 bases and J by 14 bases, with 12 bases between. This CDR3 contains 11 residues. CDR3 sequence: CASSPLRSLFF. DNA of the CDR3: TGTGCCAGCAGTCCCCTCCGAAGCCTGTTTTTT.

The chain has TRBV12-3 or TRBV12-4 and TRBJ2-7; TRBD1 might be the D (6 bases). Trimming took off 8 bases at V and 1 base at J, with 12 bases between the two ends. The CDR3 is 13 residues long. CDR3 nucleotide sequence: TGTGCCAGCGGGAAAGGGGGTTCCTACGAGCAGTACTTC. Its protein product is CASGKGGSYEQYF.

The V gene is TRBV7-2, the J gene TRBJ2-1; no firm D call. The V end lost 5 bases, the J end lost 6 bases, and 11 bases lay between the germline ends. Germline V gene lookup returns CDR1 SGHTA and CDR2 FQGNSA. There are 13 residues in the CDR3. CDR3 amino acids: CASSISRLNEQFF. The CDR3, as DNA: TGTGCCAGCAGCATTTCTAGGCTCAATGAGCAGTTCTTC.

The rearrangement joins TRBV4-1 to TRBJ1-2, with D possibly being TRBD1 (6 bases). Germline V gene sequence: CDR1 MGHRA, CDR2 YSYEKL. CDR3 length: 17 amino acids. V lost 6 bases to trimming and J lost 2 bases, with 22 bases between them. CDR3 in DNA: TGCGCCAGCAGTCCCCATCGCGGGCGGGGGGCGAACTATGGCTACACCTTC. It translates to CASSPHRGRGANYGYTF.

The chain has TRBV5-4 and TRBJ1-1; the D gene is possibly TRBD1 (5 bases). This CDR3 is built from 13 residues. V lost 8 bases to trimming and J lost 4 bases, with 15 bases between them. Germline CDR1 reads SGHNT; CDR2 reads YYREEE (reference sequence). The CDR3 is CASTEWGGTEAFF. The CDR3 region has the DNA TGTGCCAGTACGGAATGGGGGGGCACTGAAGCTTTCTTT.

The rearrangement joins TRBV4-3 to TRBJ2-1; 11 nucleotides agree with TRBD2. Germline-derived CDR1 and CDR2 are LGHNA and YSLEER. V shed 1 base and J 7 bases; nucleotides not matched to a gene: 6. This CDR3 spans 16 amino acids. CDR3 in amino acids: CASSQVVAGGGNEQFF. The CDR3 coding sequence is TGCGCCAGCAGCCAAGTGGTAGCGGGAGGGGGTAATGAGCAGTTCTTC.